The 2 T cell receptor beta chains listed next were all sequenced from one sample in a study of T cell changes during pregnancy in multiple sclerosis. Libraries were prepared by immunoSEQ multiplex PCR; TCRdb keeps only in-frame clonotypes and omits some of them. The sample has about 40,000 clones; 90% to 95% are singletons. Sequences were derived from CD4+ T cells from peripheral blood mononuclear cells, sampled after pregnancy. Receptors were obtained from a female donor with multiple sclerosis, enrolled in a pregnancy study.

The chain links TRBV25-1 to TRBJ1-2, with D unresolved. The CDR3 contains 15 residues. The germline CDR1 and CDR2 sequences are MGHDK and SYGVNS. Trimming left V 3 bases short and J 8 bases short, with 19 bases between. This CDR3 reads CASSDLNREEYGYTF. The CDR3 nucleotides read TGTGCCAGCAGTGACTTAAACCGGGAGGAATACGGCTACACCTTC.

The CDR3 nucleotides read TGCAGTGCTAGAGATAGTTACGAGCAGTACTTC. Translation gives CSARDSYEQYF. The V gene is TRBV20-1, the J gene TRBJ2-7, with unresolved D. V shed 0 bases and J shed 4 bases, with 4 bases lying between them. Germline V gene lookup returns CDR1 DFQATT and CDR2 SNEGSKA (reference sequence). There are 11 residues in the CDR3.